The clone carrying this T cell receptor (beta chain) has a count of ten or more. The data derive from a study of identical twins. MiXCR, run by TCRdb on the 5' RACE reads, gives a single entry per CDR3 protein. The data show 700,000 or so distinct CDR3 sequences, less than 10% seen once. Unmatched junction bases numbered 6, after V lost 6 bases and J lost 3 bases. The V gene's germline CDR1 is SQVTM and CDR2 ANQGSEA. The CDR3 runs 13 residues. The same sample was also used in a study of yellow fever vaccine responses in identical twins.

Input material: PBMCs. The rearrangement joins TRBV29-1 to TRBJ2-7; 9 nucleotides agree with TRBD2. The clonotype was recovered from a woman between 18 and 29 years old in good health. CDR3 sequence (DNA): TGCAGCGTAGGGGAGACTAGCGGCTACGAGCAGTACTTC. This sequence encodes CSVGETSGYEQYF.